A selection of T cell receptor beta chains follows, all from one sample in a study of cytomegalovirus exposure and HLA in healthy donors. Assay used: immunoSEQ multiplex PCR; TCRdb lists only in-frame clones, some missing. The sample table includes approximately 47,000 clones. Specimen: PBMCs. These receptors originate from a male donor in good health and CMV-seronegative. Each CDR3 is given with its conserved first and last residue. A D gene is named only where the DNA matches it firmly.

D	J	V	CDR3	DNA
TRBD1	TRBJ2-1	TRBV5-6	CASSPGQGGDGFF	TGTGCCAGCAGCCCCGGACAGGGGGGAGATGGGTTCTTC
NA	TRBJ1-1	TRBV5-1	CASSYRTEMNTEAFF	TGCGCCAGCAGCTATAGGACAGAGATGAACACTGAAGCTTTCTTT
NA	TRBJ2-5	TRBV28	CASGYYRGGKTQYF	TGTGCCAGCGGATACTACAGGGGGGGAAAGACCCAGTACTTC
NA	TRBJ2-7	TRBV20-1	CSARGGYEQYF	TGCAGTGCTAGAGGCGGGTACGAGCAGTACTTC
NA	TRBJ1-2	TRBV14	CASSQDAGVYGYTF	TGTGCCAGCAGCCAAGACGCGGGGGTTTATGGCTACACCTTC
NA	TRBJ1-2	TRBV28	CASLDRLSYGYTF	TGTGCCAGTTTAGACAGGCTTTCCTATGGCTACACCTTC
NA	TRBJ1-1	TRBV9	CASSHIDGQNTEAFF	TGTGCCAGCAGCCACATAGACGGACAGAACACTGAAGCTTTCTTT
NA	TRBJ1-2	TRBV25-1	CASSVVAGYTF	TGTGCCAGCAGTGTTGTGGCCGGCTACACCTTC
TRBD1	TRBJ2-3	TRBV6-5	CASSYYGQGADTQYF	TGTGCCAGCAGTTACTACGGACAGGGGGCAGATACGCAGTATTTT
NA	TRBJ1-2	TRBV7-3	CASSLNTLNYGYTF	TGTGCCAGCAGCTTAAACACGCTCAACTATGGCTACACCTTC
NA	TRBJ2-5	TRBV18	CAIQGETQYF	TGTGCCATCCAGGGGGAGACCCAGTACTTC
NA	TRBJ2-3	TRBV15	CATRQGLTDTQYF	TGTGCCACCAGACAGGGTTTAACAGATACGCAGTATTTT
TRBD1	TRBJ1-1	TRBV5-5	CASSHYRGEDTEAFF	TGTGCCAGCAGCCATTACAGGGGAGAGGACACTGAAGCTTTCTTT
NA	TRBJ1-2	TRBV20-1	CSVGRVGGYTF	TGCAGTGTTGGCAGGGTCGGCGGCTACACCTTC
TRBD1	TRBJ2-2	TRBV5-1	CASSVDRGTGELFF	TGCGCCAGCAGCGTAGACAGGGGGACCGGGGAGCTGTTTTTT
NA	TRBJ1-6	TRBV19	CASSIDQRSSYNSPLHF	TGTGCCAGTAGTATAGATCAACGGAGCTCCTATAATTCACCCCTCCACTTT
NA	TRBJ2-1	TRBV14	CASSQGDHGAQFF	TGTGCCAGCAGCCAAGGGGATCATGGGGCGCAGTTCTTC
NA	TRBJ2-2	TRBV7-9	CASSLHYTGELFF	TGTGCCAGCAGCCTCCACTACACCGGGGAGCTGTTTTTT
TRBD1	TRBJ1-2	TRBV7-2	CASSWGATGGSGYTF	TGTGCCAGCAGCTGGGGGGCGACAGGGGGGAGTGGCTACACCTTC
NA	TRBJ1-2	TRBV6-5	CASSPGGGYGYTF	TGTGCCAGCAGTCCCGGTGGCGGCTATGGCTACACCTTC
NA	TRBJ2-7	TRBV5-1	CASRPAGSYEQYF	TGCGCCAGCCGACCGGCGGGCTCCTACGAGCAGTACTTC
NA	TRBJ1-6	TRBV27	CASSFLNSPLHF	TGTGCCAGCAGTTTCCTGAATTCACCCCTCCACTTT
TRBD1	TRBJ1-4	TRBV30	CAHGQGGATNEKLFF	TGTGCCCACGGACAGGGAGGTGCAACTAATGAAAAACTGTTTTTT
NA	TRBJ1-6	TRBV19	CASSTTKAGVNSPLHF	TGTGCCAGTAGTACCACGAAAGCGGGGGTCAATTCACCCCTCCACTTT
NA	TRBJ2-5	TRBV7-3	CASSLNPRETQYF	TGTGCCAGCAGCTTAAACCCTAGGGAGACCCAGTACTTC
NA	TRBJ1-2	TRBV7-6	CASSYPGDYGYTF	TGTGCCAGCAGCTACCCAGGGGACTATGGCTACACCTTC
NA	TRBJ1-2	TRBV7-6	CASSFGDPNYGYTF	TGTGCCAGCAGCTTCGGGGATCCCAACTATGGCTACACCTTC
NA	TRBJ2-7	TRBV6-5	CASSYSIQGDYEQYF	TGTGCCAGCAGTTACTCGATACAGGGCGACTACGAGCAGTACTTC